These 10 T cell receptor beta chains were all obtained from the same sample, sequenced in a study of cytomegalovirus exposure and HLA in healthy donors. It was with 60 Vbeta and 13 Jbeta primers that the PCR ran. TCRdb's copy holds only in-frame clones and misses some; the assay was immunoSEQ multiplex PCR. The repertoire has around 150,000 clones, approximately 77% of them found once; the top ten carry around 7%. The sequenced sample was PBMCs. The receptors were sampled from a male donor in good health and CMV-seropositive.

The chain joins TRBV6-5 to TRBJ1-1; 7 nucleotides line up with TRBD1. The V and J ends lost 2 bases and 4 bases, in that order; junction bases with no gene match: 7. Germline CDR1 and CDR2: MNHEY and SVGAGI. The CDR3 is made up of 15 amino acids. The DNA of the CDR3 is TGTGCCAGCAGTTACGGACAGGTCGTAACCACTGAAGCTTTCTTT. It translates to CASSYGQVVTTEAFF.

The chain is built from TRBV7-3 and TRBJ2-2; possible D gene TRBD2, 6 bases. CDR3 length: 15 amino acids. Trimming took 3 bases from V and 2 from J, leaving 10 bases between them. CDR1 is SGHTA and CDR2 is FQGTGA in the germline V gene. The CDR3 here is CASSLGLFNTGELFF. The CDR3 DNA is TGTGCCAGCAGCTTGGGACTTTTTAACACCGGGGAGCTGTTTTTT.

The chain joins TRBV7-6 to TRBJ2-5; D is unclear. The end of the DNA aligns better with TRBJ2-7, so the J call may be wrong. In germline, CDR1 is SGHVS, CDR2 FNYEAQ. This CDR3 spans 14 amino acids. The CDR3 nucleotides read TGTGCCAGCAGCTTAGGAGGAGAACTCTACGAGCAGTACTTC. Translation gives CASSLGGELYEQYF.

The V and J genes are TRBV5-6 and TRBJ2-1, with 10 bases identical to TRBD2. Per the germline V gene, CDR1 is SGHDT and CDR2 is YYEEEE. V dropped 5 bases and J dropped 5; count of bases not matched to a gene: 7. This CDR3 has 15 amino acids. The CDR3 here is CASRRAGTSDNEQFF. The CDR3 DNA reads as TGTGCCAGCAGGCGGGCCGGGACTAGCGACAATGAGCAGTTCTTC.

The chain has TRBV7-2 and TRBJ1-5; 8 nucleotides line up with TRBD1. CDR3 length: 15 amino acids. Germline V gives CDR1 SGHTA, CDR2 FQGNSA. V was clipped by 6 bases and J by 0 bases; unmatched bases: 4. CDR3 in amino acids: CASRFDRGSNQPQHF. The CDR3 region has the DNA TGTGCCAGCAGGTTTGACAGGGGTAGCAATCAGCCCCAGCATTTT.

This clone was counted once. The rearrangement links TRBV30 to TRBJ1-2; 9 nucleotides align to TRBD1. V dropped 5 bases and J dropped 4; count of bases not matched to a gene: 11. Germline V gene data show CDR1 as GTSNPN and CDR2 as SVGIG (reference sequence). CDR3 length: 15 amino acids. The CDR3 reads CAWVARDRVSYGYTF. Here the CDR3 DNA reads TGTGCCTGGGTAGCCCGGGACAGGGTTTCCTATGGCTACACCTTC.

The chain couples TRBV14 to TRBJ2-7; 7 bases are shared with TRBD1. Germline V gene data show CDR1 as SGHDN and CDR2 as FVKESK. The CDR3 extends over 14 amino acids. Losses at the gene ends were 4 bases for V and 2 bases for J; bases not matched to a gene: 5. CDR3 sequence: CASSPSTGTYEQYF. CDR3 in DNA: TGTGCCAGCAGCCCCTCGACAGGGACCTACGAGCAGTACTTC.

CDR3 region: CASSQDGGTGDEQYF. DNA for the CDR3: TGTGCCAGCAGCCAGGACGGAGGCACGGGGGACGAGCAGTACTTC. This chain connects TRBV5-5 to TRBJ2-7, with TRBD2 as a possible D gene (6 bases). Trimming cost V 4 bases and J 5 bases, with 19 bases left between them. Germline V gene lookup returns CDR1 SGHKS and CDR2 YYEKEE (reference sequence). CDR3 length equals 15 residues. Full variable domain (outside the CDR3, taken from reference TRBV5-5 and TRBJ2-7): DAGVTQSPTHLIKTRGQQVTLRCSPISGHKSVSWYQQVLGQGPQFIFQYYEKEERGRGNFPDRFSARQFPNYSSELNVNALLLGDSALYLCASSQDGGTGDEQYFGPGTRLTVT.

The chain recombines TRBV9 with TRBJ2-5; TRBD2 aligns across 8 bases. J lost 5 bases, V lost 3 bases, and 6 bases had no gene match. This CDR3 comprises 14 residues. Germline V CDR1 and CDR2: SGDLS, YYNGEE. CDR3 DNA: TGTGCCAGCAGCGCCCGGGGGGGCCGCGAGACCCAGTACTTC. Its translation is CASSARGGRETQYF.

The V and J genes are TRBV19 and TRBJ1-5; tentative D call: TRBD1 (5 bases). V lost 9 bases and J lost 0, with 9 bases in between. CDR3 length: 13 residues. Per germline, CDR1 LNHDA and CDR2 SQIVND (reference sequence). CDR3 amino acids: CASRDYSNQPQHF. The CDR3 DNA reads TGTGCCAGCAGGGACTATAGCAATCAGCCCCAGCATTTT.